This T cell receptor (beta chain) stems from a study of T cell changes during pregnancy in multiple sclerosis. The protocol was immunoSEQ multiplex PCR, while the TCRdb copy is restricted to in-frame clones and leaves out a portion. The sample holds 40,000 or so clones; more than 75% are singletons and the top ten take less than 9%. This clonotype originated in a female donor with multiple sclerosis, enrolled in a pregnancy study. The sequences come from CD8+ T cells from peripheral blood mononuclear cells, collected in the third trimester of pregnancy.

The CDR3 nucleotides are TGTGCCAGCAGCTTGGGATTGTTACACCTGAACACTGAAGCTTTCTTT. Translated: CASSLGLLHLNTEAFF. The rearrangement uses TRBV5-6 and TRBJ1-1; D gene ambiguous. Germline CDR1 reads SGHDT; CDR2 reads YYEEEE. This CDR3 has 16 amino acids. Trimming took 0 bases from V and 0 from J, leaving 12 bases between them.